This T cell receptor beta chain is from a study of blood T cells in healthy people across ages. Primed by a sample-barcoded 5' primer and a J-beta primer mix, a second PCR proceeded for roughly 7 to 12 cycles. TCRdb fed the 5' RACE reads into MiXCR, producing one record per CDR3 protein. Here the sample spans more than 800,000 distinct CDR3 sequences, under 45% being singletons. This clonotype was detected many times. V was trimmed by 6 bases and J by 0 bases, leaving 3 bases between them. Per germline, CDR1 MNHEY and CDR2 SMNVEV (reference sequence). The CDR3 is 13 amino acids. Sequencing was done on a sample of blood. The chain combines TRBV27 with TRBJ2-6; no firm D call. This clonotype was sampled from a woman aged 55-70 years in good health. In nucleotides, the CDR3 is TGTGCCAGCAGGGGCTCTGGGGCCAACGTCCTGACTTTC. Amino acids: CASRGSGANVLTF.